This entry describes one T cell receptor beta chain. Under the authors' procedure: Using reference gene primer amplification, nucleated cell counts were estimated. Data came from immunoSEQ multiplex PCR; TCRdb stores just in-frame clones and leaves some out. That table supplies the V and J calls and clone size; D and trimming were determined from the DNA. Here the sample spans 200,000 or so clones, about 80% being singletons. This record comes from a study of blood T cell repertoires in COVID-19. Study in general: Donors in the United States, Italy and Spain gave samples during acute or convalescent COVID-19. Sample material is recorded as cDNA or gDNA derived from T cells, B-cell-depleted T cells, or PBMCs.

Germline V gene sequence: CDR1 SGHVS, CDR2 FNYEAQ. V lost 5 bases to trimming and J lost 7 bases, with 12 bases between them. The CDR3 totals 12 residues. V usage is TRBV7-6 and J usage is TRBJ2-7; perhaps TRBD2 as D (6 bases). The specimen was peripheral blood. The source of this sequence is a woman aged 55-70 years with acute or convalescent COVID-19. The chain's CDR3 is CASSLLGGEQYF. Written as DNA, the CDR3 is TGTGCCAGCAGCCTACTTGGGGGGGAGCAGTACTTC.